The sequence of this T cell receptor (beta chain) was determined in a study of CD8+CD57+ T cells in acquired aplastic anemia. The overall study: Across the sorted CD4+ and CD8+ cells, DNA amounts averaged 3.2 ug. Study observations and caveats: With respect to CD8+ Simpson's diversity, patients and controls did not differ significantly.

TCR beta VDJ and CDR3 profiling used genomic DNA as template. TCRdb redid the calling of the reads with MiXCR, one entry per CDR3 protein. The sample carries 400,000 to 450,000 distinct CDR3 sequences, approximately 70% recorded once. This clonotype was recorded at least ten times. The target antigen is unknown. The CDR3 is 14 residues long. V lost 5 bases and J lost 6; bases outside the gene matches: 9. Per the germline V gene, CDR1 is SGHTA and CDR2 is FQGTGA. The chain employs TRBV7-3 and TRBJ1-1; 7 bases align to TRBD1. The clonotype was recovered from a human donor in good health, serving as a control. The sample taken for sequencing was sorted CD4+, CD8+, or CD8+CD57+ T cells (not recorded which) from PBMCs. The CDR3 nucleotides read TGTGCCAGCAGCCAAACAGACAGGGACGCTGAAGCTTTCTTT. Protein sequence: CASSQTDRDAEAFF.